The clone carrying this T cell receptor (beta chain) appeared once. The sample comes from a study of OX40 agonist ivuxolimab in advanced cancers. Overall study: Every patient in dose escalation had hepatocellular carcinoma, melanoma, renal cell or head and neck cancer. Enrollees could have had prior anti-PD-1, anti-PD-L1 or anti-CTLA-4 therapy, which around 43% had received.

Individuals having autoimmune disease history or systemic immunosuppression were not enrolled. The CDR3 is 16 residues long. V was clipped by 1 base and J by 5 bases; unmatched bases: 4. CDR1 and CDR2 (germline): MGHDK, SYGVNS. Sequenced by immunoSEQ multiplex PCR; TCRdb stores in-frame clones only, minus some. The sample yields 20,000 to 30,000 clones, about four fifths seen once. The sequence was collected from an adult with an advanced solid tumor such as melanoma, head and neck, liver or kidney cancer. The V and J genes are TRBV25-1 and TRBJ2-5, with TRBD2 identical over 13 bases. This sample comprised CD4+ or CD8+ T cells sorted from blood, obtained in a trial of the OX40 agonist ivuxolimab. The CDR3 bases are TGTGCCAGCAGTGAATGGGGACTAGCGGGGTACGAGACCCAGTACTTC. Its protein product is CASSEWGLAGYETQYF.